What follows are 22 T cell receptor beta chains derived from one specimen sequenced in a study of blood T cells in healthy people across ages. Primers used in a second PCR of roughly 6 to 11 cycles were a sample-barcoded 5' primer and a J-beta primer mix. TCRdb re-analysed the 5' RACE reads in MiXCR, keeping a single row per CDR3 protein. The sample holds over 700,000 distinct CDR3 sequences; approximately 25% are singletons and the top ten take roughly a tenth. These same records also appear under a second study, on T cells of mothers and their children.

Input material: blood. Receptors originate from a boy between 10 and 17 years old in good health.

The rearrangement joins TRBV4-2 to TRBJ1-2; weak D call: TRBD1 (6 bases). CDR3 length equals 16 residues. Germline CDR1 reads LGHNA; CDR2 reads YNFKEQ. V was pared by 0 bases and J by 3 bases, with 14 bases between. CDR3 sequence: CASSQDVGGAYYGYTF. CDR3 sequence (DNA): TGTGCCAGCAGCCAAGATGTCGGGGGCGCGTACTATGGCTACACCTTC.

Concerning this clonotype: Compared with germline, one end of the junction differs, possibly owing to a read error. This rearrangement joins TRBV24-1 to TRBJ2-5, with no clear D. Germline V gives CDR1 KGHDR, CDR2 SFDVKD. The length of the CDR3 is 12 residues. The CDR3 sequence: CAASERAETQYF. The CDR3 nucleotides are TGTGCCGCCAGTGAAAGGGCAGAGACCCAGTACTTC.

The V call is TRBV7-2, the J call TRBJ2-7; tentatively, D is TRBD2 (5 bases). CDR1 and CDR2 from the germline V gene are SGHTA and FQGNSA. The CDR3 is 14 residues long. V lost 5 bases to trimming and J lost 3 bases, with 14 bases between them. The CDR3 loop reads CASSHGLGYYEQYF. The CDR3 region has the DNA TGTGCCAGCAGCCACGGACTGGGCTACTACGAGCAGTACTTC.

The V call is TRBV28, the J call TRBJ2-5; D not certain. Germline values: CDR1 MDHEN, CDR2 SYDVKM. V was clipped by 6 bases and J by 0 bases, with 17 bases between them. CDR3 length equals 16 residues. The CDR3 here is CASSPSLIEYQETQYF. CDR3 DNA sequence: TGTGCCAGCAGCCCCTCCCTTATAGAGTACCAAGAGACCCAGTACTTC.

The J gene is TRBJ2-6, the V gene TRBV7-2, with 8 bases lining up with TRBD2. V lost 5 bases and J lost 2; bases outside the gene matches: 5. The CDR3 covers 16 residues. Germline assignment: CDR1 SGHTA and CDR2 FQGNSA. CDR3 loop: CASSPGLAPGANVLTF. CDR3 DNA sequence: TGTGCCAGCAGCCCAGGACTAGCTCCTGGGGCCAACGTCCTGACTTTC.

In this sample, this clonotype turned up a few times. The J gene is TRBJ2-2, the V gene TRBV27, with D perhaps TRBD2 (5 bases). The CDR3 contains 15 residues. The germline V gene encodes CDR1 MNHEY and CDR2 SMNVEV (reference sequence). Between the trimmed V and J ends, which lost 6 bases and 7 bases, there was a span of 18 bases. CDR3 DNA: TGTGCCAGCAGAGGGCTAGTGGGAGACTTCGGGGAGCTGTTTTTT. It is translated as CASRGLVGDFGELFF.

This clonotype was seen more than once but under ten times. V usage is TRBV3-1 and J usage is TRBJ2-5, with 7 bases matching TRBD2. Losses at the gene ends were 0 bases for V and 4 bases for J; bases not matched to a gene: 5. CDR3 length: 15 residues. Germline assignment: CDR1 LGHDT and CDR2 YNNKEL (reference sequence). The CDR3 coding sequence is TGTGCCAGCAGCCAAGAAGGCGGGAGTGCAGAGACCCAGTACTTC. As protein: CASSQEGGSAETQYF.

The J gene is TRBJ2-5, the V gene TRBV29-1; D is unclear. Trimming left V 2 bases short and J 0 bases short, with 4 bases between. CDR1 is SQVTM, CDR2 ANQGSEA, per germline. The CDR3 consists of 12 residues. The CDR3 nucleotides are TGCAGCGTTGAAAAGTACCAAGAGACCCAGTACTTC. It codes for CSVEKYQETQYF.

This clonotype was seen a few times. This chain links TRBV29-1 with TRBJ2-5; D unresolved. V lost 6 bases, J lost 5 bases, and 7 bases lay in between. The CDR3 is made up of 10 amino acids. Germline loops: CDR1 SQVTM, CDR2 ANQGSEA. The CDR3 DNA reads as TGCAGCGTCCAGACGGAGACCCAGTACTTC. Its protein product is CSVQTETQYF. The full variable domain, completed using reference TRBV29-1 and TRBJ2-5, is SAVISQKPSRDICQRGTSLTIQCQVDSQVTMMFWYRQQPGQSLTLIATANQGSEATYESGFVIDKFPISRPNLTFSTLTVSNMSPEDSSIYLCSVQTETQYFGPGTRLLVL.

There are a few counts of this clonotype. V gene TRBV4-3 combines with J gene TRBJ1-2, with no clear D. The germline V gene encodes CDR1 LGHNA and CDR2 YSLEER. The CDR3 totals 17 residues. V was pared by 0 bases and J by 4 bases, with 18 bases between. CDR3 DNA sequence: TGCGCCAGCAGCCAAGAACAAAGAACAGCGAACCTCTATGGCTACACCTTC. As protein: CASSQEQRTANLYGYTF.

The gene calls are TRBV6-6 and TRBJ1-2; D unclear. Per the germline V gene, CDR1 is MNHNY and CDR2 is SVGAGI (reference sequence). V gave up 4 bases and J gave up 5 bases, with 8 bases separating them. The CDR3 runs 12 residues. The CDR3 is CASSSEEYGYTF. CDR3 bases: TGTGCCAGCAGTTCGGAGGAGTATGGCTACACCTTC.

V and J are TRBV5-1 and TRBJ1-2; D ambiguous. The CDR3 runs to 14 residues. Trimming took off 0 bases at V and 3 bases at J, with 9 bases between the two ends. Germline CDR1 reads SGHRS; CDR2 reads YFSETQ. The CDR3 here is CASSLAGPDYGYTF. Here the CDR3 DNA reads TGCGCCAGCAGCTTGGCCGGGCCAGACTATGGCTACACCTTC.

This clonotype was seen a few times. The chain combines TRBV18 with TRBJ1-2; D uncertain. The CDR3 totals 11 residues. Germline assignment: CDR1 KGHSH and CDR2 LQKENI. Trimming left V 6 bases short and J 8 bases short, with 10 bases between. The CDR3 is CASSQTGGYTF. The CDR3 nucleotides read TGTGCCAGCTCGCAGACCGGAGGCTACACCTTC. Variable domain in full (rest from reference TRBV18 and TRBJ1-2): NAGVMQNPRHLVRRRGQEARLRCSPMKGHSHVYWYRQLPEEGLKFMVYLQKENIIDESGMPKERFSAEFPKEGPSILRIQQVVRGDSAAYFCASSQTGGYTFGSGTRLTVV.

This clonotype was picked up a small number of times. This chain joins TRBV5-1 and TRBJ1-3; TRBD1 might be the D (5 bases). Germline V gene data show CDR1 as SGHRS and CDR2 as YFSETQ. This CDR3 region has 15 residues. V was clipped by 4 bases and J by 0 bases, with 11 bases between them. This CDR3 reads CASSPGRSSGNTIYF. CDR3 DNA: TGCGCCAGCAGCCCGGGACGGTCCTCTGGAAACACCATATATTTT.

There are a few counts of this clonotype. J is TRBJ1-5 and V is TRBV9, with unresolved D. V dropped 1 base and J dropped 7 bases, with 6 bases sitting between them. The CDR3 has 12 residues. CDR1 and CDR2 (germline): SGDLS, YYNGEE. CDR3 DNA: TGTGCCAGCAGCGTATTCCGGCAGCCCCAGCATTTT. Its protein product is CASSVFRQPQHF.

The chain has TRBV24-1 and TRBJ2-3, with D possibly being TRBD1 or TRBD2 (5 bases each). Germline-derived CDR1 and CDR2 are KGHDR and SFDVKD. V was pared by 0 bases and J by 0 bases, with 6 bases between. This CDR3 is 15 amino acids long. The CDR3 reads CATSDLRDSTDTQYF. CDR3 bases: TGTGCCACCAGTGATTTGCGGGACAGCACAGATACGCAGTATTTT.

This clonotype was seen only a few times. The chain couples TRBV7-9 to TRBJ1-4; possible D gene TRBD1, 6 bases. CDR1 SEHNR and CDR2 FQNEAQ come from the germline V gene (reference sequence). Trimming shortened V by 7 bases and J by 8 bases, and 20 bases separated the two germline ends. The CDR3 loop spans 15 amino acids. The chain's CDR3 is CASTQSGRGGEKLFF. For the CDR3, the DNA is TGTGCCAGCACCCAATCGGGCAGGGGAGGCGAAAAACTGTTTTTT.

This clonotype was recorded at least ten times. The rearrangement uses TRBV7-2 and TRBJ2-7; TRBD1 matches 8 bases. The CDR3 has 14 amino acids. CDR1 is SGHTA and CDR2 is FQGNSA in the germline V gene. The J segment lost 3 bases and the V segment lost 1 base, leaving 2 bases of the junction unmatched. In nucleotides, the CDR3 is TGTGCCAGCAGCTTAGGGACAGGGAACTACGAGCAGTACTTC. It encodes CASSLGTGNYEQYF.

This clonotype has just a few counts. CDR3 sequence (DNA): TGTGCCAGCAGCCCCACAATCTATGGCTACACCTTC. This codes for CASSPTIYGYTF. The J gene is TRBJ1-2, the V gene TRBV7-2, with D unresolved. This CDR3 comprises 12 residues. Germline V lookup: CDR1 SGHTA, CDR2 FQGNSA. Trimming removed 5 bases at V and 4 bases at J, with 8 bases between.

This chain joins TRBV20-1 and TRBJ2-1; 11 bases match TRBD1. J was trimmed by 3 bases and V by 7 bases; bases with no gene match: 8. The CDR3 runs 15 residues. Looked up from germline, CDR1 is DFQATT and CDR2 is SNEGSKA (reference sequence). CDR3: CSVRTGTGGYNEQFF. The CDR3 bases are TGCAGTGTTAGGACCGGGACAGGGGGCTACAATGAGCAGTTCTTC.

In this sample, this clonotype turned up a few times. The chain links TRBV5-1 to TRBJ2-2, with 12 bases identical to TRBD1. Looked up from germline, CDR1 is SGHRS and CDR2 is YFSETQ. J lost 8 bases, V lost 6 bases, and 8 bases had no gene match. This CDR3 is 15 amino acids long. The chain's CDR3 is CASIPGQGASGELFF. For the CDR3, the DNA is TGCGCCAGCATCCCGGGACAGGGGGCATCAGGGGAGCTGTTTTTT.

V gene TRBV11-2 combines with J gene TRBJ2-7; a possible D gene is TRBD2 (6 bases). The CDR3 runs 16 residues. V was pared by 4 bases and J by 2 bases, with 18 bases between. CDR1 is SGHAT and CDR2 is FQNNGV in the germline V gene. The CDR3 sequence is CASSSPLARVPYEQYF. DNA of the CDR3: TGTGCCAGCAGCTCACCACTAGCTAGGGTACCCTACGAGCAGTACTTC. The full variable domain, with the rest looked up from reference TRBV11-2 and TRBJ2-7, is EAGVAQSPRYKIIEKRQSVAFWCNPISGHATLYWYQQILGQGPKLLIQFQNNGVVDDSQLPKDRFSAERLKGVDSTLKIQPAKLEDSAVYLCASSSPLARVPYEQYFGPGTRLTVT.